A selection of T cell receptor beta chains follows, all from one sample in a study of shared clonotypes between healthy human individuals. Produced via immunoSEQ multiplex PCR; TCRdb's table is partial and in-frame only. The sample contains 470,000 or so clones, over 75% of which appear only once. The sequenced material came from PBMCs. All receptors come from a woman aged 40 to 49 in good health. Some clones in this sample may be carry-over from other donors' samples. CDR3s include the opening cysteine and the closing phenylalanine or tryptophan. D genes are given only for firm matches. Clone size appears in some rows only: once, few, many, or a class for an expanded clone.

j_call	d_call	clone_size	v_call	cdr3_length	cdr3_nt	cdr3_aa
TRBJ1-2	-	-	TRBV30	14	TGTGCCTGGAGCCCCCCCGGGGGACAATATGGCTACACCTTC	CAWSPPGGQYGYTF
TRBJ2-1	-	many	TRBV7-2	15	TGTGCCAGCAGCCTCAGGGGGGCCCTCGTGGATGAGCAGTTCTTC	CASSLRGALVDEQFF
TRBJ2-5	-	-	TRBV11-2	12	TGTGCCAGCAGCGAGTCGAGGGAGACCCAGTACTTC	CASSESRETQYF
TRBJ2-7	-	once	TRBV7-2	14	TGTGCCAGCAGCTTCTCGGGATCCACCTACGAGCAGTACTTC	CASSFSGSTYEQYF
TRBJ1-2	-	-	TRBV20-1	11	TGCAGTGCTATTTTGAACTATGGCTACACCTTC	CSAILNYGYTF
TRBJ2-7	TRBD2	-	TRBV6-5	15	TGTGCCAGCAGTACGACGACTAGCCTATCCTACGAGCAGTACTTC	CASSTTTSLSYEQYF
TRBJ2-7	-	-	TRBV21-1	14	TGTGCCAGCAGCACGGCGACAGGGAAGGTCGAGCAGTACTTC	CASSTATGKVEQYF
TRBJ2-3	TRBD2	-	TRBV11-3	15	TGTGCCAGCAGCTTAGGGGTAGCGGGAGCAGATACGCAGTATTTT	CASSLGVAGADTQYF
TRBJ2-7	-	-	TRBV7-9	14	TGTGCCAGCAGCTTCGGTAAGGTTCCCTACGAGCAGTACTTC	CASSFGKVPYEQYF
TRBJ2-6	-	many	TRBV28	13	TGTGCCAGCGACAGCTCTGGGGCCAACGTCCTGACTTTC	CASDSSGANVLTF
TRBJ2-1	-	-	TRBV7-9	14	TGTGCCAGCAGCCCCACCGGAGGGTACAATGAGCAGTTCTTC	CASSPTGGYNEQFF
TRBJ2-7	TRBD2	-	TRBV6-6	15	TGTGCCAGCACCATCTCCGGGACTAGCGGGAGCGAGCAGTACTTC	CASTISGTSGSEQYF
TRBJ1-4	TRBD1	-	TRBV28	17	TGTGCCAGCAGTTTACCTCGGGACAGTGCAACTAATGAAAAACTGTTTTTT	CASSLPRDSATNEKLFF
TRBJ1-5	TRBD1	-	TRBV18	15	TGTGCCAGCTCCCAGACAGGGATGAGCAATCAGCCCCAGCATTTT	CASSQTGMSNQPQHF
TRBJ1-4	TRBD1	-	TRBV4-1	15	TGCGCCAGCAGCCAGGGACAGACAACTAATGAAAAACTGTTTTTT	CASSQGQTTNEKLFF
TRBJ1-5	TRBD1	-	TRBV7-9	18	TGTGCCAGCAGCTCCTCCACGATACAGGGGGCGAGCAATCAGCCCCAGCATTTT	CASSSSTIQGASNQPQHF
TRBJ2-2	TRBD2	-	TRBV11-2	17	TGTGCCAGCAGCTCCCCACTAGCGGGAGGGAGGACCGGGGAGCTGTTTTTT	CASSSPLAGGRTGELFF
TRBJ2-3	TRBD2	-	TRBV7-9	15	TGTGCCAGCCAGACTAGCGGGGGGCCTACAGATACGCAGTATTTT	CASQTSGGPTDTQYF
TRBJ1-2	-	-	TRBV6-5	13	TGTGCCAGCAGTGGCAGAGAGCTCTATGGCTACACCTTC	CASSGRELYGYTF
TRBJ2-6	-	-	TRBV7-3	17	TGTGCCAGCAGCTTCGGACCTCCCCGGTCCGGGGCCAACGTCCTGACTTTC	CASSFGPPRSGANVLTF
TRBJ2-3	TRBD2	-	TRBV4-2	16	TGTGCCAGCAGCCTTGGACTAGCGGGAGGGACAGATACGCAGTATTTT	CASSLGLAGGTDTQYF
TRBJ1-5	-	-	TRBV7-2	15	TGTGCCAGCAGCTTAGATATGGCAGCCTATCAGCCCCAGCATTTT	CASSLDMAAYQPQHF
TRBJ2-2	TRBD1	-	TRBV30	12	TGTGCCTGGAGTGTGGGGACAGGGCGGCTGTTTTTT	CAWSVGTGRLFF
TRBJ1-2	-	-	TRBV9	14	TGTGCCAGCAGCCCCCTGGGGGCCTCCTATGGCTACACCTTC	CASSPLGASYGYTF
TRBJ1-5	-	few	TRBV28	11	TGTGCCAGCAGTTTGAGGCAGCCCCAGCATTTT	CASSLRQPQHF
TRBJ2-7	-	-	TRBV28	12	TGTGCCAGCAGTGCCCCAGGGACCGAGCAGTACTTC	CASSAPGTEQYF
TRBJ2-1	-	-	TRBV9	14	TGTGCCAGCAGCCCTGGACCCGAAGACAATGAGCAGTTCTTC	CASSPGPEDNEQFF
TRBJ2-5	-	once	TRBV19	14	TGTGCCAGTAGTCCCGGACACCTCCAAGAGACCCAGTACTTC	CASSPGHLQETQYF
TRBJ2-7	-	-	TRBV11-2	15	TGTGCCAGCAGCTTACGATCTCCGGGGCCCTACGAGCAGTACTTC	CASSLRSPGPYEQYF
TRBJ1-4	-	-	TRBV11-2	13	TGTGCCAGCAGCTTAGGTAGTGGTGAAAAACTGTTTTTT	CASSLGSGEKLFF
TRBJ2-7	-	-	TRBV10-1	15	TGCGCCAGCAGTGAGCCCTCAGTGGGGTGCCGGGAGCAGTACTTC	CASSEPSVGCREQYF
TRBJ2-7	-	-	TRBV6-1	14	TGTGCCAGCAGGTTCGGGGCGGAGAACTACGAGCAGTACTTC	CASRFGAENYEQYF
TRBJ2-3	-	-	TRBV29-1	14	TGCAGCGTTGAGGTCCCAGGATTACGAGATACGCAGTATTTT	CSVEVPGLRDTQYF
TRBJ1-5	-	-	TRBV6-1	11	TGTGCCAGCAGCGGCAATCAGCCCCAGCATTTT	CASSGNQPQHF
TRBJ2-1	-	-	TRBV5-1	15	TGCGCCAGCAGCCGAGTTACCGGTTCCTACAATGAGCAGTTCTTC	CASSRVTGSYNEQFF
TRBJ1-4	-	-	TRBV6-1	14	TGTGCCAGCATCACAGGGATCTGGGATGAAAAACTGTTTTTT	CASITGIWDEKLFF
TRBJ2-1	-	-	TRBV10-3	16	TGTGCCATCAGTGCCAAGGAACTAGCCGGAGGCAATGAGCAGTTCTTC	CAISAKELAGGNEQFF
TRBJ1-5	-	-	TRBV9	17	TGTGCCAGCAGCGTAGCCCCCGGACCAGAGGATGGTCAGCCCCAGCATTTT	CASSVAPGPEDGQPQHF
TRBJ2-2	-	-	TRBV7-2	14	TGTGCCAGCAGCTTCGGCAGGGGTACCGGGGAGCTGTTTTTT	CASSFGRGTGELFF
TRBJ1-4	-	few	TRBV2	12	TGTGCCAGCAGTGGTACGGGTGAAAAACTGTTTTTT	CASSGTGEKLFF
TRBJ1-2	TRBD1	-	TRBV5-8	12	TGTGCCAGCAGAGAACAGGGGTATGGCTACACCTTC	CASREQGYGYTF
TRBJ2-6	-	few	TRBV5-6	17	TGTGCCAGCAGCTTGGGGACCTTTACGAGCGGGGCCAACGTCCTGACTTTC	CASSLGTFTSGANVLTF
TRBJ1-2	-	-	TRBV27	15	TGTGCCAGCAGTTTGAGGCAGTCTTGGAACTATGGCTACACCTTC	CASSLRQSWNYGYTF
TRBJ1-1	TRBD1	once	TRBV5-4	16	TGTGCCAGCAGCCCCCGGGACAGGGGTCGAATCACTGAAGCTTTCTTT	CASSPRDRGRITEAFF
TRBJ2-7	TRBD1	many	TRBV29-1	14	TGCAGCGTGGAGCACGGGACAGGTTCATCCGAGCAGTACTTC	CSVEHGTGSSEQYF
TRBJ2-1	TRBD2	few	TRBV9	15	TGTGCCAGCAGCGGCGGGGCGGGAGCCTACAATGAGCAGTTCTTC	CASSGGAGAYNEQFF
TRBJ2-3	-	-	TRBV11-2	14	TGTGCCAGCAGCTTAAGGACTAGCACAGATACGCAGTATTTT	CASSLRTSTDTQYF
TRBJ1-2	TRBD1	-	TRBV5-4	15	TGTGCCAGCAGCAAAAAGGGACAGCGAAACTATGGCTACACCTTC	CASSKKGQRNYGYTF
TRBJ2-7	TRBD2	-	TRBV4-1	14	TGCGCCAGCAGTCGAGCGGGAGTGGGGTACGAGCAGTACTTC	CASSRAGVGYEQYF
TRBJ2-1	-	-	TRBV6-5	16	TGTGCCAGCAGTTACAGGGGAATGAGCTCCTACAATGAGCAGTTCTTC	CASSYRGMSSYNEQFF
TRBJ2-5	-	few	TRBV30	14	TGTGCCTGGAGTGTACTCCAGGGGCAGGAGACCCAGTACTTC	CAWSVLQGQETQYF
TRBJ2-3	TRBD2	-	TRBV10-3	16	TGTGCCATCAGTGTGCTAGCGGGGGAGAGCACAGATACGCAGTATTTT	CAISVLAGESTDTQYF
TRBJ1-2	-	few	TRBV18	13	TGTGCCAGCTCACCACGGGAAGAGGGTGGCTACACCTTC	CASSPREEGGYTF
TRBJ1-5	TRBD1	-	TRBV19	17	TGTGCCAGTAGTATCGGGACAGGGGAATCAAGCAATCAGCCCCAGCATTTT	CASSIGTGESSNQPQHF
TRBJ2-7	TRBD2	-	TRBV2	15	TGTGCCAGCAGACCAGGACTAGCGGGAGGCCACGAGCAGTACTTC	CASRPGLAGGHEQYF